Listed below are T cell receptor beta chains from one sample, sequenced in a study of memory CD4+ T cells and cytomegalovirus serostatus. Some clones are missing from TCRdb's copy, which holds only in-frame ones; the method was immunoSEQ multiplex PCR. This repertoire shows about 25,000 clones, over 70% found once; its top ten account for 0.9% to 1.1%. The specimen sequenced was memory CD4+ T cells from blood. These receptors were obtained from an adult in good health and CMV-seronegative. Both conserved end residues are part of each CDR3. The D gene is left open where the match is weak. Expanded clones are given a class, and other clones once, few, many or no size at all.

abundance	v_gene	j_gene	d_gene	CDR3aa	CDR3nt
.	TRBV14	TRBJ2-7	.	CASSHEWVSGLGEQYF	TGTGCCAGCAGCCATGAATGGGTGAGCGGATTAGGCGAGCAGTACTTC
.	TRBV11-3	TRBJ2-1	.	CASSLDRDEQFF	TGTGCCAGCAGCTTAGATAGGGATGAGCAGTTCTTC
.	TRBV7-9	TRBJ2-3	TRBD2	CASSGGSGVTDTQYF	TGTGCCAGCAGTGGGGGTAGCGGGGTAACAGATACGCAGTATTTT
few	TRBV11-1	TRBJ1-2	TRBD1	CASSSGTGRANYGYTF	TGTGCCAGCAGCTCAGGGACAGGCCGAGCTAACTATGGCTACACCTTC
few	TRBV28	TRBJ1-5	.	CASLPPRGINQPQHF	TGTGCCAGCCTCCCCCCTCGGGGAATCAATCAGCCCCAGCATTTT
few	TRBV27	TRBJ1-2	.	CASSLRGQLTF	TGTGCCAGCAGTCTCAGGGGACAACTCACCTTC
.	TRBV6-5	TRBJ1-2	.	CASSYIRGGYTF	TGTGCCAGCAGTTATATCAGGGGCGGCTACACCTTC
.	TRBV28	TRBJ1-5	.	CASTTDRYSNQPQHF	TGTGCCAGCACTACTGACAGATATAGCAATCAGCCCCAGCATTTT
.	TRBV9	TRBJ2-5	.	CASSPLNETQYF	TGTGCCAGCAGCCCCCTTAATGAGACCCAGTACTTC
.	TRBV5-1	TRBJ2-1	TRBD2	CASSLGAGVGNEQFF	TGCGCCAGCAGCTTGGGAGCGGGAGTGGGGAATGAGCAGTTCTTC
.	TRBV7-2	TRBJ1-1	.	CASSLGGRSTEAFF	TGTGCCAGCAGCTTGGGGGGGCGATCGACTGAAGCTTTCTTT
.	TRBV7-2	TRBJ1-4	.	CASSLVGAANEKLFF	TGTGCCAGCAGCTTAGTTGGGGCGGCCAATGAAAAACTGTTTTTT
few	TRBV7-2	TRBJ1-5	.	CASSLAGGLNQPQHF	TGTGCCAGCAGCTTAGCAGGGGGATTAAATCAGCCCCAGCATTTT
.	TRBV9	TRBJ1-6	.	CASSVDIYNSPLHF	TGTGCCAGCAGCGTAGACATTTATAATTCACCCCTCCACTTT
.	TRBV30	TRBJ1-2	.	CAWLNRVGPSYGYTF	TGTGCCTGGTTAAACAGGGTAGGCCCCAGCTATGGCTACACCTTC
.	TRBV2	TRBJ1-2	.	CASRRTSNFYGYTF	TGTGCCAGCAGGCGGACAAGTAATTTCTATGGCTACACCTTC